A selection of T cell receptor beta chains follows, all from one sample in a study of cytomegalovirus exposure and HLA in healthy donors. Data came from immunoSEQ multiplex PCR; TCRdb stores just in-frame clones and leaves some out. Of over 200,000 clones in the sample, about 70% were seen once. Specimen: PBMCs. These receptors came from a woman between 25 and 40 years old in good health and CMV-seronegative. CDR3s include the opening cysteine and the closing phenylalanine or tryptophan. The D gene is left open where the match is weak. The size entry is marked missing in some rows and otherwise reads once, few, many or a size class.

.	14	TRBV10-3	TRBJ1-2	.	TGTGCCATCAGTGAGTCGGTCAGTAACTATGGCTACACCTTC	CAISESVSNYGYTF
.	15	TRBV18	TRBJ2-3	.	TGTGCCAGCTCACCATCGGTGGTAGCTGGAGATACGCAGTATTTT	CASSPSVVAGDTQYF
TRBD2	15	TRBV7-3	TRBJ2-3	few	TGTGCCAGCAGCCGACTAGCGGGTAGCACAGATACGCAGTATTTT	CASSRLAGSTDTQYF
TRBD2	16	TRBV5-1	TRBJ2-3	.	TGCGCCAGCAGCAATGGTGCTAGCGGAAACACAGATACGCAGTATTTT	CASSNGASGNTDTQYF
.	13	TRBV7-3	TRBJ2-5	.	TGTGCCAGCAGCTTAGAGCACAGGGAGACCCAGTACTTC	CASSLEHRETQYF
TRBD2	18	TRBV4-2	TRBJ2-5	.	TGTGCCATCAGCCAAGAAGGTCTGACTAGCCGGAGGATAGAGACCCAGTACTTC	CAISQEGLTSRRIETQYF
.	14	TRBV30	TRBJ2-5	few	TGTGCCTGGGGCCCTAGGGACTTTAGGGAGACCCAGTACTTC	CAWGPRDFRETQYF
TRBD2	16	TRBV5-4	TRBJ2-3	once	TGTGCCAGCAGTTCCCAGACTAGCGGGAGCACAGATACGCAGTATTTT	CASSSQTSGSTDTQYF
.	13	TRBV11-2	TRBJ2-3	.	TGTGCCAGCAGCTCGTGGAGGGGTGGGGCGCAGTATTTT	CASSSWRGGAQYF
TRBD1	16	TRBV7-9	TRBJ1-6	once	TGTGCCAGCAGCACCTGGGGTGCAGGGGGAAGTTCACCCCTCCACTTT	CASSTWGAGGSSPLHF
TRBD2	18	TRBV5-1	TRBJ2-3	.	TGCGCCATCAGCTTAGGTCGGACTAGCGGAGAGAAGACAGATACGCAGTATTTT	CAISLGRTSGEKTDTQYF
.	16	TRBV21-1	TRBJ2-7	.	TGTGCCAGCAGCAAAGATGGGAGGGAAAGCTCCTACGAGCAGTACTTC	CASSKDGRESSYEQYF
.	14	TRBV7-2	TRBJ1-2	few	TGTGCCAGCAGCTTAGTAGGACAACTCTATGGCTACACCTTC	CASSLVGQLYGYTF
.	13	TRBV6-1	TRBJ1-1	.	TGTGCCAGCAGTCAGGGAAGGAACACTGAAGCTTTCTTT	CASSQGRNTEAFF
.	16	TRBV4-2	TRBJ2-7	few	TGTGACAGCAGCCAAGAATTTAGAGGGGGGGCCAACGAGCAGTACTTC	CDSSQEFRGGANEQYF
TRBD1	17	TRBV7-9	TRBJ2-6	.	TGTGCCAGCAGATTTGGGACAGGGGGGCCTGGGGCCAACGTCCTGACTTTC	CASRFGTGGPGANVLTF
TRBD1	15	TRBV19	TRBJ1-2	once	TGTGCCAGTAGTGCCGGGACAGGGCCGTTCTATGGCTACACCTTC	CASSAGTGPFYGYTF
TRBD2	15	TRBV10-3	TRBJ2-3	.	TGTGCCAGCCAAGGGCTAGCGGGGTTCCAGGATACGCAGTATTTT	CASQGLAGFQDTQYF
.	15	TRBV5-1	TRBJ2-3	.	TGCGCCAGCAGCTCTGGAGGGAGAAGCACAGATACGCAGTATTTT	CASSSGGRSTDTQYF
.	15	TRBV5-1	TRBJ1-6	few	TGCGCCAGCAGTCCAACCGGGAATTCAGCTTCACCCCTCCACTTT	CASSPTGNSASPLHF
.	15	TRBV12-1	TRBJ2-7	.	TGTGCCAGCAGCTTTAAACAGGGCTCATTCCACGAGCAGTACTTC	CASSFKQGSFHEQYF
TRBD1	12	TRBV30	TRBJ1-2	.	TGTGCCTGGGGACAGGGCGGCTATGGCTACACCTTC	CAWGQGGYGYTF
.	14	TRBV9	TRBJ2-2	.	TGTGCCAGCAGCGGGGCCACGAACACCGGGGAGCTGTTTTTT	CASSGATNTGELFF
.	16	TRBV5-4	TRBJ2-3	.	TGTGCCAGCAGCTTGGAACCGTTTACTAGCACAGATACGCAGTATTTT	CASSLEPFTSTDTQYF
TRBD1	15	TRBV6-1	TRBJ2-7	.	TGTGCCAGCAGTGAACATCGTACAGGGGGGACCGAGCAGTACTTC	CASSEHRTGGTEQYF
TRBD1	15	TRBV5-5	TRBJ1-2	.	TGTGCCAGCAGCTCCGACAGGGATATATCGTACGGCTACACCTTC	CASSSDRDISYGYTF
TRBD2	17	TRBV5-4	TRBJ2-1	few	TGTGCCAGCAGCTTGGGGGCCGGGGGGAACTCCTACAATGAGCAGTTCTTC	CASSLGAGGNSYNEQFF
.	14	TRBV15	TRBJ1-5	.	TGTGCCACCAGCATCCAGGGAATAGATCAGCCCCAGCATTTT	CATSIQGIDQPQHF
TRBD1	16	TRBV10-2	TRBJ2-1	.	TGCGCCAGCCAAAGGACAGGGTACATTGGGGACAATGAGCAGTTCTTC	CASQRTGYIGDNEQFF
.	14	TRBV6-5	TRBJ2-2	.	TGTGCCAGCAGTTACAAACCGCGGACCGGGGAGCTGTTTTTT	CASSYKPRTGELFF
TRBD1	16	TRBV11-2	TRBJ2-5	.	TGTGCCAGCAGCTTAAGCCAGGGGGATTGGGTTGAGACCCAGTACTTC	CASSLSQGDWVETQYF
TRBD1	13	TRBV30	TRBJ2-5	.	TGTGCCTGGAGTTGGACAGGGGGGAAGACCCAGTACTTC	CAWSWTGGKTQYF
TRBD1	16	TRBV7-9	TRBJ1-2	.	TGTTCCAGCAGCTTGGGGACAGGGAAAGAGGTCTATGGCTACACCTTC	CSSSLGTGKEVYGYTF
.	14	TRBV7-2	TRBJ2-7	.	TGTGCCAGCAGCCTGGCGGGACTCAACTACGAGCAGTACTTC	CASSLAGLNYEQYF
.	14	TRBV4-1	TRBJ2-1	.	TGCGCCAGCAGCCAAAACCCAGGATACAATGAGCAGTTCTTC	CASSQNPGYNEQFF
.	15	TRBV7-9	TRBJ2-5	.	TGTGCCAGCAGACCAAACGGAGGGGTGGTAGAGACCCAGTACTTC	CASRPNGGVVETQYF
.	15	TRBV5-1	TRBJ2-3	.	TGCGCCAGCAGCTCCCACCTGGTGGGGCCAGATACGCAGTATTTT	CASSSHLVGPDTQYF
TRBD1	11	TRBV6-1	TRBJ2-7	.	TGTGCCAGCAGTGAGGACAGGCGACAGTACTTC	CASSEDRRQYF
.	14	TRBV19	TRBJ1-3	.	TGTGCCAGTAGTCCCCTCGCGGGCGCAAACACCATATATTTT	CASSPLAGANTIYF
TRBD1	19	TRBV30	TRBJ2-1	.	TGTGCCTGCAAAATCATCCGGGACAGGGATCTTAGCCCCTACAATGAGCAGTTCTTC	CACKIIRDRDLSPYNEQFF
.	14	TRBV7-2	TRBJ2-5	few	TGTGCCAGCAGCCTCCGGGACTTCCAAGAGACCCAGTACTTC	CASSLRDFQETQYF
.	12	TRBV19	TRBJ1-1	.	TGTGCCAGTAGTATAGGAGGGGCTAATGGGACATTT	CASSIGGANGTF
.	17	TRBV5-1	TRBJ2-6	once	TGCGCCAGCAGCGCGACTGGGGGCCGCTCTGGGGCCAACGTCCTGACTTTC	CASSATGGRSGANVLTF
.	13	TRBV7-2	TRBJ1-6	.	TGTGCCAGCAGCTTAAGTGTGGGCGGGGCTTTCCACTTT	CASSLSVGGAFHF
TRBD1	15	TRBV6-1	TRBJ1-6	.	TGTGCCAGCAGTGAATATGTAGGACAGGTTTCACCCCTCCACTTT	CASSEYVGQVSPLHF
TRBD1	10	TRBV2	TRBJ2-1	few	TGTGCCAGTTCCAGGGGGGAGCAGTTCTTC	CASSRGEQFF
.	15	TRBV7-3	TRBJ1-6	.	TGTGCCAGCAGCTTCCAAGGGGGTGGTAATTCACCCCTCCACTTT	CASSFQGGGNSPLHF
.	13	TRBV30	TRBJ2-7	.	TGTGCCTGGAGTGTAACCGGGTCCTACGAGCAGTACTTC	CAWSVTGSYEQYF
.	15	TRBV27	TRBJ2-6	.	TGTGCCAGCACCTTAGGGGGCTCTGGGGCCAACGTCCTGACTTTC	CASTLGGSGANVLTF
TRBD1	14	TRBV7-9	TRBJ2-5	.	TGTGCCAGCAGCCAACAGGGGCCCCAAGAGACCCAGTACTTC	CASSQQGPQETQYF
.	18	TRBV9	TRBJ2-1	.	TGTGCCAGCAGCGTAGAGCCCTCCACAGCGGGTCTGTACAATGAGCAGTTCTTC	CASSVEPSTAGLYNEQFF
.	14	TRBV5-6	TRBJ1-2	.	TGTGCCAGCAGCTTAGGCAGGGTCAACTATGGCTACACCTTC	CASSLGRVNYGYTF
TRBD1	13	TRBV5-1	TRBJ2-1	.	TGCGCCAGCAGCTCGGGACAGTACAATGAGCAGTTCTTC	CASSSGQYNEQFF
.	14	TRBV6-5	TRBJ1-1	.	TGTGCCAGCAGCCTAACAGGGTCCGTCACTGAAGCTTTCTTT	CASSLTGSVTEAFF
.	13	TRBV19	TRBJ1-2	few	TGTGCCAGTAACCCCGACAGAAGGCATGGCTACACCTTC	CASNPDRRHGYTF